This T cell receptor beta chain was sequenced during a study of blood T cell repertoires in COVID-19. The CDR3 contains 14 residues. The V gene lost 0 bases and the J gene lost 8 bases, with 14 bases spanning the gap. The germline CDR1 and CDR2 sequences are SGDLS and YYNGEE. This table comes from immunoSEQ multiplex PCR, and its TCRdb copy is limited to in-frame clones, with some not included. The sample lists under 300,000 clones; approximately 85% were seen once. The rearrangement uses TRBV9 and TRBJ1-2; no definite D call. Sequencing used PBMCs or T cells enriched from blood (not recorded which). This sequence was found in a young woman who had recovered from COVID-19. The CDR3 loop reads CASSVDSMGSGYTF. The CDR3 DNA sequence: TGTGCCAGCAGCGTAGACAGTATGGGGAGCGGCTACACCTTC.